These 6 T cell receptor beta chains were all obtained from the same sample, sequenced in a study of CXCR3-negative and CXCR3-positive naive CD8 T cells. Study-wide findings and caveats: Naive cells with CXCR3 showed TRB CDR3s that were more hydrophobic than those in CXCR3-negative naive cells.

Their recognized antigens are unknown. UMI labels and 5' RACE were used to prepare the TRB cDNA libraries. TCRdb reworked the 5' RACE reads into one entry per CDR3 protein, no DNA. The listing records over 150,000 distinct CDR3 sequences. The specimen was naive CXCR3+ CD8+ T cells from blood. Subset specified: CD45RO-CCR7+CD27+CD95- naive CD8+ T cells expressing CXCR3 (TNR3+). These receptors came from a human donor in good health. Some clones in this sample may be carry-over from other donors' samples.

The J gene is TRBJ1-6, the V gene TRBV6-4; TCRdb picks TRBD1, but there is no DNA to check that call. The CDR3 has 17 amino acids. Germline CDR1 and CDR2: MRHNA and SNTAGT. The chain's CDR3 is CASSDPFGQGRNSPLHF.

The V gene is TRBV10-1, the J gene TRBJ2-7; TCRdb selects TRBD1, and the lack of DNA leaves this call unchecked. CDR3 length: 15 residues. Germline V gene sequence: CDR1 WNHNN, CDR2 SYGVQD (reference sequence). Here the CDR3 reads CASRNDRDRKETQYF.

This chain connects TRBV6-2 or TRBV6-3 to TRBJ1-5; the D call of TRBD1 rests on TCRdb alone, since no DNA is present to check it. Per the germline V gene, CDR1 is MNHEY and CDR2 is SVGEGT. The CDR3 is 18 residues long. This CDR3 is CASSYFQGGQVIYQPQHF.

The chain combines TRBV4-3 with TRBJ2-3. CDR1 LGHNA and CDR2 YSLEER come from the germline V gene. The length of the CDR3 is 14 residues. This chain's CDR3 is CASSQDRSSDTQYF.

This chain uses TRBV13 with TRBJ2-7; TCRdb returns TRBD1, unconfirmable since there is no DNA. Germline-derived CDR1 and CDR2 are PRHDT and FYEKMQ (reference sequence). The CDR3 is made up of 14 amino acids. The CDR3 is CASSLRRGDYEQYF.

The V and J genes are TRBV27 and TRBJ1-1; the TCRdb call, TRBD1, lacks DNA for checking. The germline gives CDR1 MNHEY, CDR2 SMNVEV (reference sequence). The CDR3 loop spans 14 amino acids. The CDR3 reads CASSLSAQGSEAFF.